The 19 T cell receptor beta chains presented below share a single source sample, sequenced in a study of T cell changes during pregnancy in multiple sclerosis. The data were produced by immunoSEQ multiplex PCR, yet TCRdb's version contains in-frame clones alone and is incomplete. The table includes tens of thousands of clones, about nine tenths detected once. The sequences come from peripheral blood, collected in the second trimester of pregnancy. The source is a female donor with multiple sclerosis, enrolled in a pregnancy study.

In its sample, this clone was seen once. CDR3 sequence reads: CASSLWTGDQFF. CDR3 DNA sequence: TGTGCCAGCAGCTTGTGGACAGGGGATCAGTTCTTC. This rearrangement joins TRBV5-4 to TRBJ2-1; 9 positions agree with TRBD1. Germline V CDR1 and CDR2: SGHNT, YYREEE (reference sequence). The CDR3 totals 12 residues. The V gene end was trimmed by 1 base and the J gene end by 13 bases; junction bases not matched to a gene: 3.

The J gene is TRBJ2-5, the V gene TRBV11-1; 8 nucleotides align to TRBD2. The CDR3 is made up of 15 amino acids. V gave up 6 bases and J gave up 5 bases; unmatched junction bases: 11. Per the germline V gene, CDR1 is SGHAT and CDR2 is FQDESV (reference sequence). In DNA form, the CDR3 reads TGTGCCAGCAGTTCTACAATAGCGGGGAGGGAGACCCAGTACTTC. Translating gives CASSSTIAGRETQYF.

The genes are TRBV29-1 and TRBJ2-7; 7 positions agree with TRBD2. This CDR3 is 15 amino acids long. The germline CDR1 and CDR2 sequences are SQVTM and ANQGSEA. With V trimmed by 0 bases and J by 3 bases, 8 bases remained unmatched. The CDR3 spells CSVEDPLAENYEQYF. The CDR3 DNA reads TGCAGCGTTGAAGATCCGCTAGCGGAGAACTACGAGCAGTACTTC.

J is TRBJ1-5 and V is TRBV6-5; 8 nucleotides agree with TRBD1. Trimming cost V 6 bases and J 4 bases; bases outside gene matches: 5. The CDR3 runs 14 residues. Per the germline V gene, CDR1 is MNHEY and CDR2 is SVGAGI. The CDR3 coding sequence is TGTGCCAGCAGACCGGACAGGGTGAATCAGCCCCAGCATTTT. Translating it yields CASRPDRVNQPQHF.

J is TRBJ1-1 and V is TRBV2; D might be TRBD1 (5 bases). In germline, CDR1 is SNHLY, CDR2 FYNNEI. This CDR3 region has 15 residues. V dropped 4 bases and J dropped 3 bases, with 15 bases sitting between them. The CDR3 here is CASSVNAGLDTEAFF. The DNA of the CDR3 is TGTGCCAGCAGTGTTAATGCAGGGCTCGACACTGAAGCTTTCTTT.

V usage is TRBV29-1 and J usage is TRBJ2-3; D is undetermined. The V gene lost 3 bases and the J gene lost 7 bases, with 5 bases spanning the gap. Germline lookup yields CDR1 SQVTM and CDR2 ANQGSEA. CDR3 size: 10 residues. The CDR3 spells CSVDANTQYF. The CDR3 DNA is TGCAGCGTTGATGCGAATACGCAGTATTTT.

The chain couples TRBV5-1 to TRBJ2-1; 8 nucleotides match TRBD2. The CDR3 spans 16 residues. Germline V gene data show CDR1 as SGHRS and CDR2 as YFSETQ. V was pared by 0 bases and J by 4 bases, with 6 bases of the junction left unmatched. CDR3 protein: CASSLVGAGGYNEQFF. For the CDR3, the DNA is TGCGCCAGCAGCTTGGTTGGGGCGGGAGGTTACAATGAGCAGTTCTTC.

V usage is TRBV7-3 and J usage is TRBJ1-2; 7 nucleotides agree with TRBD1. J was trimmed by 4 bases and V by 5 bases; bases with no gene match: 7. CDR1 and CDR2 (germline): SGHTA, FQGTGA. The CDR3 extends over 14 amino acids. Here the CDR3 reads CASSPTRDSYGYTF. The CDR3, as DNA: TGTGCCAGCAGCCCGACGCGGGACAGCTATGGCTACACCTTC.

CDR3 bases: TGTGCCAGCGGGGGGGGTGAGCAGTTCTTC. Its translation: CASGGGEQFF. The chain recombines TRBV7-9 with TRBJ2-1; 7 bases are a match to TRBD2. The CDR3 is made up of 10 amino acids. Trimming removed 8 bases from V and 9 bases from J; junction bases left unmatched: 1. Germline CDR1 SEHNR, CDR2 FQNEAQ (reference sequence).

V gene TRBV27 combines with J gene TRBJ2-7; no definite D call. V lost 4 bases, J lost 2 bases, and 12 bases lay in between. Germline-derived CDR1 and CDR2 are MNHEY and SMNVEV (reference sequence). This CDR3 comprises 14 residues. CDR3 in amino acids: CASSSSLGPYEQYF. DNA for the CDR3: TGTGCCAGCAGTTCTTCCCTGGGCCCCTACGAGCAGTACTTC.

The chain joins TRBV9 to TRBJ2-5; D is unresolved. The germline CDR1 and CDR2 sequences are SGDLS and YYNGEE. V lost 0 bases, J lost 3 bases, and 12 bases lay in between. The length of the CDR3 is 15 residues. The CDR3 is CASSVVTPSEETQYF. As DNA, the CDR3 is TGTGCCAGCAGCGTAGTAACCCCTTCGGAAGAGACCCAGTACTTC. Full variable domain (rest looked up from reference TRBV9 and TRBJ2-5): DSGVTQTPKHLITATGQRVTLRCSPRSGDLSVYWYQQSLDQGLQFLIQYYNGEERAKGNILERFSAQQFPDLHSELNLSSLELGDSALYFCASSVVTPSEETQYFGPGTRLLVL.

The V and J genes are TRBV5-1 and TRBJ2-3; 12 bases map to TRBD2. Germline assignment: CDR1 SGHRS and CDR2 YFSETQ. Trimming removed 4 bases from V and 1 base from J; junction bases left unmatched: 4. CDR3 length: 16 residues. The CDR3 nucleotides are TGCGCCAGCAGCGGAAGACTAGCGGGGGGCACAGATACGCAGTATTTT. Translating it yields CASSGRLAGGTDTQYF.

In this sample, this clone turned up a few times. This chain uses TRBV2 with TRBJ1-5; D uncertain. CDR3 size: 13 residues. CDR1 SNHLY and CDR2 FYNNEI come from the germline V gene. V was cut by 4 bases and J by 6 bases, with 10 bases left in between. The chain's CDR3 is CASSAREGQPQHF. CDR3 nucleotide sequence: TGTGCCAGCAGTGCTCGGGAAGGTCAGCCCCAGCATTTT. The full variable domain, rest sourced from reference TRBV2 and TRBJ1-5, is EPEVTQTPSHQVTQMGQEVILRCVPISNHLYFYWYRQILGQKVEFLVSFYNNEISEKSEIFDDQFSVERPDGSNFTLKIRSTKLEDSAMYFCASSAREGQPQHFGDGTRLSIL.

The chain couples TRBV6-1 to TRBJ1-2; possible D gene TRBD1, 6 bases. The CDR3 loop spans 13 amino acids. CDR1 and CDR2 (germline): MNHNS, SASEGT. V lost 6 bases to trimming and J lost 2 bases, with 10 bases between them. As DNA, the CDR3 is TGTGCCAGCAGCCCCGGACAGAACTATGGCTACACCTTC. This sequence encodes CASSPGQNYGYTF.

Only one count was recorded for this clone. The CDR3 DNA sequence: TGTGCCTGGGGGTCGGAGGGTCGGAGCAATCAGCCCCAGCATTTT. Translation: CAWGSEGRSNQPQHF. V is TRBV30 and J is TRBJ1-5; no definite D call. The length of the CDR3 is 15 residues. V was pared by 5 bases and J by 1 base, with 15 bases between. CDR1 and CDR2 from the germline V gene are GTSNPN and SVGIG (reference sequence).

This clone was detected only once. The CDR3 sequence: CASSSPGLDYTF. The CDR3 coding sequence is TGTGCCAGCAGCTCACCCGGGTTGGACTACACCTTC. The chain carries TRBV7-9 and TRBJ1-2, with D unresolved. Germline V lookup: CDR1 SEHNR, CDR2 FQNEAQ (reference sequence). The ends were cut back, 4 bases at V and 10 bases at J, with 13 bases in the middle. The CDR3 loop spans 12 amino acids.

This clone was counted once. This chain joins TRBV9 and TRBJ2-7; 7 bases agree with TRBD1. The CDR3 is 15 amino acids. Germline CDR1 and CDR2: SGDLS and YYNGEE. The J segment lost 2 bases and the V segment lost 4 bases, leaving 9 bases of the junction unmatched. For the CDR3, the DNA is TGTGCCAGCAGCCCCAGCTCGGACAGGCCCTACGAGCAGTACTTC. Translated: CASSPSSDRPYEQYF. Combining the CDR3 with reference TRBV9 and TRBJ2-7 gives the whole variable domain DSGVTQTPKHLITATGQRVTLRCSPRSGDLSVYWYQQSLDQGLQFLIQYYNGEERAKGNILERFSAQQFPDLHSELNLSSLELGDSALYFCASSPSSDRPYEQYFGPGTRLTVT.

This chain links TRBV6-1 with TRBJ1-5; the match to TRBD1 covers 7 bases. The CDR3 is made up of 15 amino acids. V shed 5 bases, J shed 0 bases, and the junction held 4 bases outside the gene matches. CDR1 MNHNS and CDR2 SASEGT come from the germline V gene. For the CDR3, the DNA is TGTGCCAGCAGTCAACAGGGGATTAGCAATCAGCCCCAGCATTTT. Translating it yields CASSQQGISNQPQHF.

The chain combines TRBV27 with TRBJ2-5; 7 bases match TRBD2. The germline CDR1 and CDR2 sequences are MNHEY and SMNVEV (reference sequence). The CDR3 spans 14 residues. The trim removed 8 bases at V and 1 base at J, leaving 7 bases unmatched. CDR3 in DNA: TGTGCCAGCGGTCTAGCGGAATCCCAAGAGACCCAGTACTTC. Protein: CASGLAESQETQYF.